This entry lists 18 T cell receptor beta chains sequenced from one sample in a study of response to subunit inactivated influenza vaccine. TCRdb independently ran MiXCR on the RT-PCR reads; one entry per CDR3 protein. This table holds more than 250,000 distinct CDR3 sequences, just over 20% found once. Sample: PBMCs from blood, taken approximately 22 months after vaccination. Receptor source: a man between 50 and 75 years old who received an inactivated influenza vaccine.

This clonotype was observed a few times. This chain links TRBV12-3 or TRBV12-4 with TRBJ2-5; TRBD1 agrees at 8 bases. Unmatched junction bases numbered 7, after V lost 5 bases and J lost 5 bases. The CDR3 is made up of 14 amino acids. The CDR3 here is CASSQGANGETQYF. The CDR3 bases are TGTGCCAGCAGTCAGGGGGCGAATGGGGAGACCCAGTACTTC.

This clonotype showed up just a few times. The chain recombines TRBV19 with TRBJ1-4, with D unresolved. CDR3 length equals 15 residues. Germline-derived CDR1 and CDR2 are LNHDA and SQIVND (reference sequence). Trimming left V 3 bases short and J 3 bases short, with 11 bases between. This chain's CDR3 is CASSIQFVANEKLFF. CDR3 DNA sequence: TGTGCCAGTAGTATCCAATTCGTGGCTAATGAAAAACTGTTTTTT.

The chain links TRBV6-1 to TRBJ1-1, with D possibly matching TRBD1 (5 bases). The V gene lost 10 bases and the J gene lost 4 bases, with 16 bases spanning the gap. CDR3 size: 13 residues. Germline V gives CDR1 MNHNS, CDR2 SASEGT. The DNA of the CDR3 is TGTGCCACCCGAACACCGGGGACCACTGAAGCTTTCTTT. Protein sequence: CATRTPGTTEAFF.

The gene calls are TRBV6-1 and TRBJ2-3, with D possibly being TRBD1 (5 bases). The V gene's germline CDR1 is MNHNS and CDR2 SASEGT. Trimming pared 6 bases from V and 2 bases from J, leaving 18 bases between. The CDR3 consists of 16 residues. The CDR3 sequence: CASRSAWTYDTDTQYF. The CDR3 DNA is TGTGCCAGCAGGTCGGCCTGGACATATGACACAGATACGCAGTATTTT.

This clonotype has a handful of counts. The V and J genes are TRBV4-1 and TRBJ1-2; TRBD1 is a possible D gene (6 bases). The CDR3 contains 15 residues. V gave up 0 bases and J gave up 8 bases, with 16 bases separating them. CDR1 and CDR2 (germline): MGHRA, YSYEKL. The CDR3 nucleotides read TGCGCCAGCAGCCAAGAACGGGGGGCGGGTATCGGCTACACCTTC. Its protein is CASSQERGAGIGYTF.

V usage is TRBV4-3 and J usage is TRBJ1-1; unclear D gene. CDR1 and CDR2 from the germline V gene are LGHNA and YSLEER. The V end lost 0 bases, the J end lost 1 base, and 9 bases lay between the germline ends. The CDR3 spans 15 residues. CDR3 DNA: TGCGCCAGCAGCCAAGATGAGAAGGAGAACACTGAAGCTTTCTTT. Translating gives CASSQDEKENTEAFF.

Ten or more counts support this clonotype. This chain joins TRBV30 and TRBJ1-2; weak D call: TRBD1 (6 bases). Trimming shortened V by 4 bases and J by 8 bases, and 14 bases separated the two germline ends. The CDR3 is made up of 12 amino acids. Germline assignment: CDR1 GTSNPN and CDR2 SVGIG (reference sequence). The CDR3 DNA is TGTGCCTGGACCATAGGGGGGCGAGGCTACACCTTC. Amino acid sequence: CAWTIGGRGYTF.

This clonotype was counted at least ten times. The V call is TRBV29-1, the J call TRBJ1-3; maybe TRBD1 (5 bases). Germline loops: CDR1 SQVTM, CDR2 ANQGSEA. V was cut by 0 bases and J by 0 bases, with 18 bases left in between. The CDR3 length is 18 residues. The CDR3 nucleotides are TGCAGCGTTGAAGATCTTCACTCGCAGGGCTCCTCTGGAAACACCATATATTTT. This sequence encodes CSVEDLHSQGSSGNTIYF.

This clonotype showed up many times. The rearrangement uses TRBV20-1 and TRBJ1-1, with a possible D match to TRBD1 (5 bases). The CDR3 sequence is 15 residues long. Trimming left V 6 bases short and J 2 bases short, with 19 bases between. Germline CDR1 DFQATT, CDR2 SNEGSKA (reference sequence). The CDR3 coding sequence is TGCAGTGCGAAATCCGGGACGCGGATTAACACTGAAGCTTTCTTT. This sequence encodes CSAKSGTRINTEAFF.

The gene calls are TRBV15 and TRBJ1-5; D is uncertain. V was trimmed by 5 bases and J by 2 bases, leaving 19 bases between them. This CDR3 has 17 residues. Germline CDR1 and CDR2: LNHNV and YYDKDF (reference sequence). The CDR3 DNA sequence: TGTGCCACCAGCGGGCTCCAACTTGGTGTCGGCAATCAGCCCCAGCATTTT. Protein product: CATSGLQLGVGNQPQHF.

This clonotype showed up just a few times. The rearrangement uses TRBV3-1 and TRBJ1-6; a weak D match, TRBD1 (6 bases). V was trimmed by 6 bases and J by 7 bases, leaving 13 bases between them. Germline CDR1 LGHDT, CDR2 YNNKEL (reference sequence). This CDR3 spans 14 amino acids. The CDR3 spells CASRDRAANSPLHF. The CDR3 DNA reads as TGTGCCAGCAGGGACAGAGCCGCAAATTCACCCCTCCACTTT.

The V gene is TRBV20-1, the J gene TRBJ2-1; 11 positions match TRBD2. Germline lookup yields CDR1 DFQATT and CDR2 SNEGSKA (reference sequence). There are 13 residues in the CDR3. Trimming took 7 bases from V and 7 from J; bases not matched to a gene: 6. CDR3 sequence reads: CSVSSGGLNEQFF. The CDR3 DNA reads as TGCAGTGTATCTAGCGGGGGGCTAAATGAGCAGTTCTTC.

This clonotype occurred a few times. V usage is TRBV11-2 and J usage is TRBJ1-2; D may be TRBD1 (6 bases). CDR3 size: 18 residues. Trimming took 5 bases from V and 5 from J, leaving 27 bases between them. Germline CDR1 reads SGHAT; CDR2 reads FQNNGV. The CDR3 loop reads CASSQMAGTHGDVYGYTF. The CDR3 DNA is TGTGCCAGCAGCCAAATGGCCGGGACACACGGGGACGTTTATGGCTACACCTTC.

The chain carries TRBV6-6 and TRBJ2-7; 7 positions match TRBD1. Germline V gene data show CDR1 as MNHNY and CDR2 as SVGAGI (reference sequence). J was trimmed by 5 bases and V by 5 bases; bases with no gene match: 3. The CDR3 runs to 12 residues. CDR3: CASSTTGHEQYF. CDR3 DNA: TGTGCCAGCAGTACGACAGGGCACGAGCAGTACTTC.

V is TRBV12-3 or TRBV12-4 and J is TRBJ2-1; D is unclear. V dropped 5 bases and J dropped 12 bases, with 14 bases sitting between them. CDR3 size: 12 residues. The CDR3 DNA is TGTGCCAGCAGTCCCGATCGAGGTCGGCAGTTCTTC. Its protein is CASSPDRGRQFF.

The V gene is TRBV5-1, the J gene TRBJ2-3, with D unclear. Between the trimmed V and J ends, which lost 4 bases and 9 bases, there was a span of 12 bases. Germline V lookup: CDR1 SGHRS, CDR2 YFSETQ. The CDR3 has 12 amino acids. The CDR3 DNA sequence: TGCGCCAGCAGCAGCAGGTTGGGAACGCAGTATTTT. Translated, it gives CASSSRLGTQYF. The full variable domain, in which reference TRBV5-1 and TRBJ2-3 provide the parts outside the CDR3, is KAGVTQTPRYLIKTRGQQVTLSCSPISGHRSVSWYQQTPGQGLQFLFEYFSETQRNKGNFPGRFSGRQFSNSRSEMNVSTLELGDSALYLCASSSRLGTQYFGPGTRLTVL.

This sequence joins TRBV20-1 and TRBJ2-1; the D is unclear. The CDR3 consists of 12 residues. Trimming removed 2 bases at V and 7 bases at J, with 9 bases between. Per the germline V gene, CDR1 is DFQATT and CDR2 is SNEGSKA (reference sequence). CDR3 region: CSARIGLNEQFF. The CDR3 nucleotides are TGCAGTGCTAGAATCGGGCTGAATGAGCAGTTCTTC.

This clonotype was picked up one time. No conserved phenylalanine or tryptophan is present at the end of the CDR3, so a read error is the likely explanation. CDR3 amino acids: CASSLGRAGNTIYC. As DNA, the CDR3 is TGTGCCAGCAGCTTAGGCAGGGCTGGAAACACCATATATTGT. The chain links TRBV7-8 to TRBJ1-3; D might be TRBD1 (5 bases). This CDR3 has 14 residues. Trimming shortened V by 1 base and J by 2 bases, and 6 bases separated the two germline ends. Germline loops: CDR1 SGHVS, CDR2 FQNEAQ.